The 13 T cell receptor beta chains presented below share a single source sample, sequenced in a study of T cell responses to AZD1222 COVID-19 vaccine. The protocol was immunoSEQ multiplex PCR, while the TCRdb copy is restricted to in-frame clones and leaves out a portion. The profile covers about 150,000 clones, with 90% appearing a single time and less than 6.5% taken by the ten largest. The sample consisted of peripheral blood, taken 28 days after the second AZD1222 dose. The source is an adult who received the AZD1222 COVID-19 vaccine.

The chain employs TRBV7-3 and TRBJ1-1; D gene ambiguous. Germline-derived CDR1 and CDR2 are SGHTA and FQGTGA. Trimming pared 3 bases from V and 1 base from J, leaving 9 bases between. CDR3 length: 14 residues. The CDR3 region has the DNA TGTGCCAGCAGCTTGATTGGAGGGAACACTGAAGCTTTCTTT. Translating gives CASSLIGGNTEAFF.

The rearrangement uses TRBV28 and TRBJ2-5; 7 positions agree with TRBD2. The ends lost 6 bases at V and 5 bases at J; junction bases unmatched: 21. Germline CDR1 and CDR2: MDHEN and SYDVKM. The CDR3 consists of 18 residues. In DNA, the CDR3 is TGTGCCAGCAGACCCCATGTCTTTGAGGGAGGGCCGAAGGAGACCCAGTACTTC. It encodes CASRPHVFEGGPKETQYF.

CDR3: CASSSGQGRGGELFF. As DNA, the CDR3 is TGCGCCAGCAGCTCTGGACAGGGAAGGGGCGGGGAGCTGTTTTTT. This chain joins TRBV5-1 and TRBJ2-2, with 8 bases aligning to TRBD1. The CDR3 extends over 15 amino acids. CDR1 is SGHRS and CDR2 is YFSETQ in the germline V gene. V trimming: 3 bases; J trimming: 7 bases; junction bases outside the gene matches: 8.

This clone is deemed medium-sized. The rearrangement uses TRBV3-1 (or the pseudogene TRBV3-2) and TRBJ1-4, with a weak D call TRBD1 (5 bases). Trimming removed 1 base at V and 7 bases at J, with 13 bases between. CDR1 and CDR2 from the germline V gene are LGHDT and YNNKEL (reference sequence). The CDR3 has 15 residues. The CDR3 sequence is CASSQGGGDSEKLFF. The CDR3 coding sequence is TGTGCCAGCAGCCAAGGCGGCGGGGACTCTGAAAAACTGTTTTTT.

The chain recombines TRBV5-4 with TRBJ2-7; 7 bases match TRBD1. V shed 4 bases, J shed 0 bases, and the junction held 4 bases outside the gene matches. CDR3 length: 14 residues. Germline CDR1 is SGHNT and CDR2 is YYREEE (reference sequence). CDR3 residues: CASSTQGVSYEQYF. In DNA, the CDR3 is TGTGCCAGCAGCACGCAGGGGGTCTCCTACGAGCAGTACTTC.

This chain joins TRBV2 and TRBJ1-5; D is uncertain. The V end lost 4 bases, the J end lost 4 bases, and 8 bases lay between the germline ends. The CDR3 is 13 amino acids. Germline CDR1 reads SNHLY; CDR2 reads FYNNEI. Here the CDR3 DNA reads TGTGCCAGCAGTGGCCGGACGAATCAGCCCCAGCATTTT. It translates to CASSGRTNQPQHF.

The chain is built from TRBV4-3 and TRBJ2-1, with D tentatively TRBD1 or TRBD2 (5 bases each). CDR1 is LGHNA, CDR2 YSLEER, per germline. This CDR3 has 19 residues. Deletions cut 0 bases from V and 2 bases from J, with 20 bases between. CDR3 protein: CASSQDRGGRRYAYNEQFF. In DNA, the CDR3 is TGCGCCAGCAGCCAAGATAGGGGCGGGCGGCGTTACGCCTACAATGAGCAGTTCTTC.

The V and J genes are TRBV18 and TRBJ2-7; D perhaps matches TRBD1 (6 bases). Germline V gene lookup returns CDR1 KGHSH and CDR2 LQKENI. Trimming took off 3 bases at V and 0 bases at J, with 18 bases between the two ends. CDR3 length: 17 residues. CDR3 protein: CASSPGMVGRGSYEQYF. CDR3 bases: TGTGCCAGCTCACCCGGAATGGTCGGCAGGGGCTCCTACGAGCAGTACTTC.

This clone has only one observation. This rearrangement joins TRBV20-1 to TRBJ2-5; D call uncertain. CDR1 is DFQATT and CDR2 is SNEGSKA in the germline V gene (reference sequence). The CDR3 runs to 10 residues. V was trimmed by 5 bases and J by 3 bases, leaving 4 bases between them. The CDR3 here is CSAPKETQYF. DNA of the CDR3: TGCAGTGCTCCCAAAGAGACCCAGTACTTC.

The V gene is TRBV6-1, the J gene TRBJ1-5; no reliable D call. The CDR3 spans 16 residues. The germline V gene encodes CDR1 MNHNS and CDR2 SASEGT. With 3 bases removed from V and 0 bases from J, the gap between germline ends came to 12 bases. CDR3 in amino acids: CASSDFRPSSNQPQHF. The CDR3 nucleotides are TGTGCCAGCAGTGATTTCAGACCGAGTAGCAATCAGCCCCAGCATTTT.

The chain has TRBV4-3 and TRBJ1-3, with D uncertain. Trimming removed 1 base from V and 0 bases from J, with 7 bases in between. CDR1 and CDR2 from the germline V gene are LGHNA and YSLEER. There are 15 residues in the CDR3. CDR3 residues: CASSQVEASGNTIYF. DNA of the CDR3: TGCGCCAGCAGCCAAGTTGAGGCCTCTGGAAACACCATATATTTT.

The rearrangement links TRBV2 to TRBJ2-5; D remains ambiguous. Germline loops: CDR1 SNHLY, CDR2 FYNNEI. V dropped 4 bases and J dropped 5 bases, with 20 bases sitting between them. The CDR3 spans 16 residues. As DNA, the CDR3 is TGTGCCAGCAGTGGTCAAGGGTCCCTAAACCGGGAGACCCAGTACTTC. Amino acids: CASSGQGSLNRETQYF.

CDR3 bases: TGTGCCAGCAGCGTAGGGGACATGAACACTGAAGCTTTCTTT. It yields the protein CASSVGDMNTEAFF. The gene calls are TRBV9 and TRBJ1-1; tentative D call: TRBD1 (6 bases). This CDR3 comprises 14 residues. CDR1 and CDR2 from the germline V gene are SGDLS and YYNGEE. The germline V and J ends were trimmed by 0 bases and 0 bases, with 6 bases remaining between them.